This is a list of T cell receptor beta chains from one sample in a study of identical twins. TCRdb re-called the 5' RACE reads through MiXCR, storing one row per CDR3 protein. The data hold 450,000 to 500,000 distinct CDR3 sequences, with approximately 14% observed a single time. These same records also appear under a second study, on yellow fever vaccine responses in identical twins.

The sequencing input was CD4+ T cells sorted from blood. These receptors were collected from a woman younger than 30 in good health. Both conserved end residues are part of each CDR3. The D gene is left open where the match is weak. The size of a clone is reported for some rows only, either as once, few or many, or as a class for expanded clones.

D gene: NA; J gene: TRBJ2-7; V gene: TRBV12-3/TRBV12-4; clone size: NA; CDR3 DNA: TGTGACAGCAGTTCCCCTCTCCGGGCCGAGCAGTACTTC; CDR3 protein: CDSSSPLRAEQYF
D gene: NA; J gene: TRBJ2-7; V gene: TRBV25-1; clone size: NA; CDR3 DNA: TGTGCCAGCACCGAGGTAGGTTCCTACGAGCAGTACTTC; CDR3 protein: CASTEVGSYEQYF
D gene: NA; J gene: TRBJ2-3; V gene: TRBV13; clone size: NA; CDR3 DNA: TGTGCCAGCAGCTTCGGAGGGCCGAGCACAGATACGCAGTATTTT; CDR3 protein: CASSFGGPSTDTQYF
D gene: TRBD2; J gene: TRBJ2-1; V gene: TRBV11-1; clone size: few; CDR3 DNA: TGTGCCAGCAGCTTAAAGCGGGGGTCCTACAATGAGCAGTTCTTC; CDR3 protein: CASSLKRGSYNEQFF
D gene: TRBD1; J gene: TRBJ2-3; V gene: TRBV18; clone size: NA; CDR3 DNA: TGTGCCAGCTCACCTGGGACAGATACTAGCACAGATACGCAGTATTTT; CDR3 protein: CASSPGTDTSTDTQYF
D gene: NA; J gene: TRBJ1-4; V gene: TRBV5-1; clone size: many; CDR3 DNA: TGCGCCAGCAGCTTCGGACAGTATAATGAAAAACTGTTTTTT; CDR3 protein: CASSFGQYNEKLFF
D gene: TRBD2; J gene: TRBJ2-1; V gene: TRBV5-1; clone size: once; CDR3 DNA: TGCGCCAGCAGCCAGGGACTAGCCAACAACAATGAGCAGTTCTTC; CDR3 protein: CASSQGLANNNEQFF
D gene: TRBD1; J gene: TRBJ1-5; V gene: TRBV20-1; clone size: many; CDR3 DNA: TGCAGTGCTTACAGAGGGGGCGCTCAGCCCCAGCATTTT; CDR3 protein: CSAYRGGAQPQHF
D gene: NA; J gene: TRBJ2-5; V gene: TRBV7-2; clone size: NA; CDR3 DNA: TGTGCCAGCAGCCGATTACATGCTAGCGTAAAAGAGACCCAGTACTTC; CDR3 protein: CASSRLHASVKETQYF
D gene: TRBD1; J gene: TRBJ2-5; V gene: TRBV29-1; clone size: many; CDR3 DNA: TGCAGCGTCTGGGGACAGGGCCGGCAAGAGACCCAGTACTTC; CDR3 protein: CSVWGQGRQETQYF
D gene: NA; J gene: TRBJ2-3; V gene: TRBV24-1; clone size: NA; CDR3 DNA: TGTGCCACCAGTGATTTGCGAAAAATGGGCACAGATACGCAGTATTTT; CDR3 protein: CATSDLRKMGTDTQYF
D gene: NA; J gene: TRBJ2-6; V gene: TRBV20-1; clone size: NA; CDR3 DNA: TGCAGTGCTAGATCCCTCGGATCTGGGGCCAACGTCCTGACTTTC; CDR3 protein: CSARSLGSGANVLTF
D gene: TRBD2; J gene: TRBJ2-1; V gene: TRBV2; clone size: NA; CDR3 DNA: TGTGCCAGCGCTCGGCGGGAGTTATACAATGAGCAGTTCTTC; CDR3 protein: CASARRELYNEQFF
D gene: NA; J gene: TRBJ2-1; V gene: TRBV5-1; clone size: many; CDR3 DNA: TGCGCCAGCAGCTTGTACAGCGGCTCCTACAATGAGCAGTTCTTC; CDR3 protein: CASSLYSGSYNEQFF
D gene: TRBD1; J gene: TRBJ2-1; V gene: TRBV2; clone size: few; CDR3 DNA: TGTGCCACCCAGGTGGACAGGGCCTACAATGAGCAGTTCTTC; CDR3 protein: CATQVDRAYNEQFF
D gene: TRBD2; J gene: TRBJ2-7; V gene: TRBV9; clone size: NA; CDR3 DNA: TGTGCCAGCAGCCCCTTAGCGGGGGGTACCTACGAGCAGTACTTC; CDR3 protein: CASSPLAGGTYEQYF
D gene: NA; J gene: TRBJ1-5; V gene: TRBV7-9; clone size: few; CDR3 DNA: TGTGCCAGCAGCTTAGATGTAGCCTCGCCCCAGCATTTT; CDR3 protein: CASSLDVASPQHF
D gene: NA; J gene: TRBJ2-3; V gene: TRBV7-6; clone size: few; CDR3 DNA: TGTGCCAGCAGCCCTGGGACTTTTAGCACAGATACGCAGTATTTT; CDR3 protein: CASSPGTFSTDTQYF
D gene: NA; J gene: TRBJ2-3; V gene: TRBV11-2; clone size: NA; CDR3 DNA: TGTGCCAGCAGCTTAGATAGTAACGAGGATACGCAGTATTTT; CDR3 protein: CASSLDSNEDTQYF
D gene: NA; J gene: TRBJ2-1; V gene: TRBV20-1; clone size: NA; CDR3 DNA: TGCAGTGCTAGTAGTGGCCAGGGGATCTACAATGAGCAGTTCTTC; CDR3 protein: CSASSGQGIYNEQFF
D gene: TRBD2; J gene: TRBJ2-3; V gene: TRBV9; clone size: few; CDR3 DNA: TGTGCCAGCAGCGCCTACACTAGCGGGAGGATGGTCGGGAATACGCAGTATTTT; CDR3 protein: CASSAYTSGRMVGNTQYF
D gene: NA; J gene: TRBJ1-2; V gene: TRBV20-1; clone size: NA; CDR3 DNA: TGCAGTGCTAGGGACCCAATGAAGGGGCATGGCTACACCTTC; CDR3 protein: CSARDPMKGHGYTF
D gene: TRBD2; J gene: TRBJ2-1; V gene: TRBV10-2; clone size: few; CDR3 DNA: TGCGCCAGCAGCCTACTAGCGCGGGGACGGGATGAGCAGTTCTTC; CDR3 protein: CASSLLARGRDEQFF
D gene: NA; J gene: TRBJ2-1; V gene: TRBV6-5; clone size: NA; CDR3 DNA: TGTGCCAGCAGCTACCTGCTTGAACCCAACAATGAGCAGTTCTTC; CDR3 protein: CASSYLLEPNNEQFF
D gene: TRBD2; J gene: TRBJ2-7; V gene: TRBV7-9; clone size: few; CDR3 DNA: TGTGCCAGCAGCTTAGCGCGGGGGAACGAGCAGTACTTC; CDR3 protein: CASSLARGNEQYF
D gene: TRBD1; J gene: TRBJ2-2; V gene: TRBV6-1; clone size: NA; CDR3 DNA: TGTGCCAGCAGGGACAGGGGGCGATCCGGGGAGCTGTTTTTT; CDR3 protein: CASRDRGRSGELFF
D gene: NA; J gene: TRBJ2-7; V gene: TRBV29-1; clone size: few; CDR3 DNA: TGCAGCGTTGAAGATAGGCACAACGGAGAGCAGTACTTC; CDR3 protein: CSVEDRHNGEQYF